This T cell receptor (beta chain) was identified during a study of OX40 agonist ivuxolimab in advanced cancers. Patients were ruled out by autoimmune disease history or systemic immunosuppression. Sampling of blood occurred at baseline, cycle 4 day 1, and cycle 7 day 1. The CDR3 length is 14 residues. V lost 6 bases and J lost 7; bases outside the gene matches: 7. Germline V gene sequence: CDR1 MDHEN, CDR2 SYDVKM. The repertoire was sequenced with immunoSEQ multiplex PCR; TCRdb's copy has only in-frame clones and lacks some. The data show over 95,000 clones, roughly 90% seen once. The rearrangement uses TRBV28 and TRBJ1-5; 9 nucleotides line up with TRBD1. Specimen: CD4+ or CD8+ T cells sorted from blood, collected in a trial of the OX40 agonist ivuxolimab. The clonotype was recovered from an adult with an advanced solid tumor such as melanoma, head and neck, liver or kidney cancer. The CDR3 loop is CASRNGQGNQPQHF. CDR3 nucleotide sequence: TGTGCCAGCAGAAACGGACAGGGGAACCAGCCCCAGCATTTT.